These T cell receptor beta chains were read from a single sample in a study of T cell changes during pregnancy in multiple sclerosis. Profiling relied on immunoSEQ multiplex PCR, and the TCRdb table lists in-frame clones only, not all of them. The top ten hold over 0.5% of the sample, which has tens of thousands of clones, around 93% seen once. The sample consisted of CD4+ T cells from peripheral blood mononuclear cells, taken in the third trimester of pregnancy. The receptor source for this set is a female donor with multiple sclerosis, enrolled in a pregnancy study. The CDR3 runs from the conserved cysteine through the conserved F or W. The D gene is left open where the match is weak. Expanded clones are given a class, and other clones once, few, many or no size at all.

j_gene,d_gene,len,v_gene,abundance,CDR3nt,CDR3aa
TRBJ2-1,TRBD1,16,TRBV28,NA,TGTGCCAGCAGTTTATCCGGACAGGCCTCCTACAATGAGCAGTTCTTC,CASSLSGQASYNEQFF
TRBJ2-3,TRBD2,16,TRBV11-2,NA,TGTGCCAGCAGCTCAGCGGGAGGGCCTAGCACAGATACGCAGTATTTT,CASSSAGGPSTDTQYF
TRBJ1-3,NA,14,TRBV4-3,NA,TGCGCCAGCAGCCGGATGGACCCGGGGAGCACCATATATTTT,CASSRMDPGSTIYF
TRBJ2-3,TRBD2,16,TRBV5-4,NA,TGTGCCAGCAGCTGGGATAGCGGGATTGGGACAGATACGCAGTATTTT,CASSWDSGIGTDTQYF
TRBJ1-2,NA,14,TRBV5-1,once,TGCGCCAGCAGCTTCGGGACATTAACTAATGGCTACACCTTC,CASSFGTLTNGYTF
TRBJ2-1,TRBD2,15,TRBV5-4,NA,TGTGCCAGCAGCTTGGTACTAGCGGGATACAATGAGCAGTTCTTC,CASSLVLAGYNEQFF
TRBJ1-1,TRBD1,14,TRBV19,NA,TGTGCCAGTAGTGACAGGGTGAGTTGGACTGAAGCTTTCTTT,CASSDRVSWTEAFF
TRBJ1-3,NA,16,TRBV5-1,NA,TGCGCCAGCAGCTCGGACACAGTCTTCTCTGGAAACACCATATATTTT,CASSSDTVFSGNTIYF
TRBJ2-5,NA,15,TRBV7-2,NA,TGTGCCAGCAGCTTAGAGGGCGGGGCTGGGGAGACCCAGTACTTC,CASSLEGGAGETQYF
TRBJ2-3,NA,16,TRBV4-3,once,TGCGCCAGCAGCCAAGATCGGGAGCCCGACACAGATACGCAGTATTTT,CASSQDREPDTDTQYF
TRBJ2-5,TRBD2,15,TRBV6-6,NA,TGTGCCAGCAGTTACCCCCTAGCGGGAGGGGAGACCCAGTACTTC,CASSYPLAGGETQYF
TRBJ2-1,TRBD2,16,TRBV9,NA,TGTGCCAGCAGCGCGGGGCCTGGACTAGAACGGAATGAGCAGTTCTTC,CASSAGPGLERNEQFF
TRBJ2-7,TRBD1,17,TRBV11-3,NA,TGTGCCAGCAGCTTAGGGCCCTCCCGGGACAGGGGCCACGAGCAGTACTTC,CASSLGPSRDRGHEQYF
TRBJ2-7,TRBD1,14,TRBV9,NA,TGTGCCAGCAGCGCAGCGGGACAGGGGTACGAGCAGTACTTC,CASSAAGQGYEQYF
TRBJ1-2,TRBD1,13,TRBV29-1,NA,TGCAGCGTTGCGGAAGGGACAGCCTATGGCTACACCTTC,CSVAEGTAYGYTF
TRBJ2-2,NA,15,TRBV6-5,NA,TGTGCCAGCAGTTTCTTCGGGATTAACACCGGGGAGCTGTTTTTT,CASSFFGINTGELFF
TRBJ2-1,TRBD1,15,TRBV7-6,NA,TGTGCCAGCAGCTTAGTCGACAGGGCGTACAATGAGCAGTTCTTC,CASSLVDRAYNEQFF
TRBJ1-1,NA,15,TRBV5-4,NA,TGTGCCAGCAGCTTGGACCCAGATCCGAACACTGAAGCTTTCTTT,CASSLDPDPNTEAFF
TRBJ2-5,NA,9,TRBV6-1,NA,TGTGCCACCCTGGAGACCCAGTACTTC,CATLETQYF
TRBJ1-5,NA,14,TRBV2,NA,TGTGCCAGCAGTGGGCTTTATAGCAATCAGCCCCAGCATTTT,CASSGLYSNQPQHF
TRBJ1-4,TRBD1,15,TRBV7-2,NA,TGTGCCAGCAGCCTCAGACAGGGGGTTAATGAAAAACTGTTTTTT,CASSLRQGVNEKLFF
TRBJ1-1,NA,13,TRBV14,NA,TGTGCCAGTAGCTACGGCGGCCCCACCGATGCTTTCTTT,CASSYGGPTDAFF
TRBJ1-1,TRBD1,15,TRBV6-5,NA,TGTGCCAGCAGTTACGCGGGGACAGGGGGAACTGAAGCTTTCTTT,CASSYAGTGGTEAFF
TRBJ1-2,NA,14,TRBV9,NA,TGTGCCAGCAGCGCAGGGGCAACTAACTATGGCTACACCTTC,CASSAGATNYGYTF
TRBJ1-4,NA,12,TRBV15,NA,TGTGCCACCGGGCTCCGCGAAGAAAAACTGTTTTTT,CATGLREEKLFF
TRBJ2-5,NA,14,TRBV7-9,NA,TGTGCCAGCAGCTTATTGGTAGCCCAAGAGACCCAGTACTTC,CASSLLVAQETQYF
TRBJ2-1,TRBD2,16,TRBV7-2,NA,TGTGCCAGCAGCTTAGGTGTAGCGGGACGGGTGAATGAGCAGTTCTTC,CASSLGVAGRVNEQFF
TRBJ2-3,NA,16,TRBV11-3,NA,TGTGCCAGCAGCCGACCGACAGGACCTAGCACAGATACGCAGTATTTT,CASSRPTGPSTDTQYF
TRBJ1-2,NA,15,TRBV6-5,NA,TGTGCCAGCAGTTACTCGGGGCAGGACCACTATGGCTACACCTTC,CASSYSGQDHYGYTF
TRBJ2-4,NA,14,TRBV28,NA,TGTGCCAGCAGTTCGGGTTTAGCCAAAAACATTCAGTACTTC,CASSSGLAKNIQYF
TRBJ2-7,NA,14,TRBV18,NA,TGTGCCAGCTCACGAGAACGACAAGGATACGAGCAGTACTTC,CASSRERQGYEQYF
TRBJ1-1,NA,11,TRBV6-5,NA,TGTGCCAGCAGGGGGGGGTCTGAAGCTTTCTTT,CASRGGSEAFF
TRBJ1-1,NA,12,TRBV10-3,NA,TGTGCCATCGCCGGAGGGGACACTGAAGCTTTCTTT,CAIAGGDTEAFF
TRBJ1-2,NA,13,TRBV27,NA,TGTGCCAGCAGCTCACAGGAAAGCTATGGCTACACCTTC,CASSSQESYGYTF
TRBJ2-7,NA,13,TRBV21-1,NA,TGTGCCAGTGGGACAGGGAATCCCTACGAGCAGTACTTC,CASGTGNPYEQYF
TRBJ1-4,NA,12,TRBV4-1,few,TGCGCCAGCAGCCCCCACCTCGGAAAACTGTTTTTT,CASSPHLGKLFF
TRBJ2-1,TRBD2,17,TRBV25-1,NA,TGTGCCAGCCGGACTAGCGGGAGGGCTTATGGTAATAATGAGCAGTTCTTC,CASRTSGRAYGNNEQFF
TRBJ1-2,NA,14,TRBV19,NA,TGTGCCAGTAGTATCGGACAGCTTCTCTATGGCTACACCTTC,CASSIGQLLYGYTF
TRBJ2-7,NA,14,TRBV4-2,NA,TGTGCCAGCAGCCAAGATCAGGGGAACTACGAGCAGTACTTC,CASSQDQGNYEQYF
TRBJ1-3,NA,18,TRBV18,NA,TGTGCCAGCTCACCGCGGGACGTTTGGGGGTCCTCAGGAAACACCATATATTTT,CASSPRDVWGSSGNTIYF
TRBJ2-1,NA,19,TRBV9,NA,TGTGCCAGCAGCCGTAGATTGGGGACACCCCAGGAGGCGCGCAATGAGCAGTTCTTC,CASSRRLGTPQEARNEQFF
TRBJ2-7,NA,13,TRBV19,once,TGTGCCAGTAGTGCCCGTGGGGCAGGGGAGCAGTACTTC,CASSARGAGEQYF
TRBJ1-1,NA,14,TRBV2,NA,TGTGCCAGCAACCGAGACAGTCTGGGGACTGAAGCTTTCTTT,CASNRDSLGTEAFF
TRBJ2-2,TRBD2,19,TRBV7-2,NA,TGTGCCAGCAGCTTATTCGGGACTAGCGGGAGCCGAGGCACCGGGGAGCTGTTTTTT,CASSLFGTSGSRGTGELFF
TRBJ2-7,TRBD1,14,TRBV7-2,NA,TGTGCCAGCAGCGGGGACAGAGCAAACTACGAGCAGTACTTC,CASSGDRANYEQYF
TRBJ2-3,NA,15,TRBV28,NA,TGTGCCAGCAGCCATCCGCGGGGTTACACAGATACGCAGTATTTT,CASSHPRGYTDTQYF
TRBJ2-2,NA,14,TRBV7-3,NA,TGTGCCAGCAGCTCCGGAACAGGGACCGGGGAGCTGTTTTTT,CASSSGTGTGELFF
TRBJ2-5,NA,14,TRBV6-5,NA,TGTGCCAGCAGTTACTCTTTACTACAAGAGACCCAGTACTTC,CASSYSLLQETQYF
TRBJ1-2,NA,12,TRBV6-6,once,TGTGCCAGCAGTTTTCTGAGGGATGGCTACACCTTC,CASSFLRDGYTF
TRBJ2-3,NA,10,TRBV20-1,NA,TGCAGTGCCAGTTCAGATACGCAGTATTTT,CSASSDTQYF
TRBJ2-7,TRBD1,17,TRBV5-8,NA,TGTGCCAGCAGCCACCCGCCTGGGACAGGGGTGACCTACGAGCAGTACTTC,CASSHPPGTGVTYEQYF
TRBJ2-7,NA,15,TRBV7-9,NA,TGTGCCAGCAGCTTAGTTGGCCGCAACTCCTACGAGCAGTACTTC,CASSLVGRNSYEQYF